Reported below is one T cell receptor (beta chain). Its antigen is still unknown. Clones were read by immunoSEQ multiplex PCR, and TCRdb kept only the in-frame ones, dropping some. The sample gives around 2.3 million clones, around 95% of which show up once; around 0.13% is in the top ten. This entry comes from a study of shared clonotypes between healthy human individuals. Whole-study results and caveats: Between a few donors, naive CD4 clonotypes were shared at a level of about 5%.

The germline V gene has CDR1 SGHVS and CDR2 FQNEAQ. The CDR3 length is 13 residues. V was clipped by 10 bases and J by 12 bases, with 19 bases between them. The specimen sequenced was naive CD4+ T cells sorted from blood. The subset is: CD45RA+ positively selected. This chain joins TRBV7-8 and TRBJ2-6; D is ambiguous. The origin of this receptor is a man aged 18 to 30 in good health. CDR3 sequence (DNA): TGTGCCACCCCGACCGCGTGGTCCCGCGTCCTGACTTTC. Amino acid sequence: CATPTAWSRVLTF.